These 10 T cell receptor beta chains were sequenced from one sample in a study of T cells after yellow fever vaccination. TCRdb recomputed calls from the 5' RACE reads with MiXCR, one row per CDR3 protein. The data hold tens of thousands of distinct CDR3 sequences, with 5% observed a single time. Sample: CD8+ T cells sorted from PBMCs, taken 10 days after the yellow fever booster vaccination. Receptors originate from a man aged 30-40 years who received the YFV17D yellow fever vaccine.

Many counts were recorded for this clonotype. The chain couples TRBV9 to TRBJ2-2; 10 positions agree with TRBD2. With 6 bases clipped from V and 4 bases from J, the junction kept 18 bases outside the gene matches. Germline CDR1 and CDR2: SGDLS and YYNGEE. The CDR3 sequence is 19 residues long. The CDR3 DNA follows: TGTGCCAGCACCCCCGGGCTAGCGGGAGTTTCTCGATTCACCGGGGAGCTGTTTTTT. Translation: CASTPGLAGVSRFTGELFF.

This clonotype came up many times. The CDR3 region is CASSETGTSGVEQFF. The DNA of the CDR3 is TGTGCCAGCAGCGAGACCGGGACTAGCGGCGTTGAGCAGTTCTTC. The rearrangement links TRBV7-9 to TRBJ2-1, with 11 bases that match TRBD2. Trimming took 5 bases from V and 9 from J; bases not matched to a gene: 9. Per the germline V gene, CDR1 is SEHNR and CDR2 is FQNEAQ (reference sequence). CDR3 length equals 15 residues.

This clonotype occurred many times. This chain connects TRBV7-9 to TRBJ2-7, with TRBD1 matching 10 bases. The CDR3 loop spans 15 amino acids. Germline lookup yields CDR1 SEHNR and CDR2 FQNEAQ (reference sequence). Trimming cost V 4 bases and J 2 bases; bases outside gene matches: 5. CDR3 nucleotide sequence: TGTGCCAGCAGCTCGACAGGGGGCAAAACCTACGAGCAGTACTTC. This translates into CASSSTGGKTYEQYF.

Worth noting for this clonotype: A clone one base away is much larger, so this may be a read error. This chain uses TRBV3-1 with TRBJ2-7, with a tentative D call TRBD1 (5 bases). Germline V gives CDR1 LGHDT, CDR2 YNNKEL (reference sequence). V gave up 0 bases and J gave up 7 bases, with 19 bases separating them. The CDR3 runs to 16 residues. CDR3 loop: CASSQDREDAKWEQYF. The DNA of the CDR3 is TGTGCCAGCAGCCAAGACAGGGAAGACGCCAAGTGGGAGCAGTACTTC.

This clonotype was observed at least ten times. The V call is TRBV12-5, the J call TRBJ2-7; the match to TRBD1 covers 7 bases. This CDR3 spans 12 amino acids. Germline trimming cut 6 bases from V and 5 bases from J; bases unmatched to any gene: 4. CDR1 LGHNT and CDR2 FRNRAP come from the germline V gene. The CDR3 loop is CASGPQGDEQYF. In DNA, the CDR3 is TGTGCTAGTGGACCCCAGGGGGACGAGCAGTACTTC.

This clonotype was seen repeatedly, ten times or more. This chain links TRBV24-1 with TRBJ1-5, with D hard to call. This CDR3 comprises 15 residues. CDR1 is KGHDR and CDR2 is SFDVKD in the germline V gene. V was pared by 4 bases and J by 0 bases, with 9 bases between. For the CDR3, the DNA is TGTGCCACCAGTGAAGGCAGGTCTAGCAATCAGCCCCAGCATTTT. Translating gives CATSEGRSSNQPQHF.

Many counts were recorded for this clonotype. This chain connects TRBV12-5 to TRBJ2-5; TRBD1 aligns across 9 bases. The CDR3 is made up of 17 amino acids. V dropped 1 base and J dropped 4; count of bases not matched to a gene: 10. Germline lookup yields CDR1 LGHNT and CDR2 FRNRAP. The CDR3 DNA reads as TGTGCTAGTGGTTTGGGGACAGGGGAGGGAGACAGAGAGACCCAGTACTTC. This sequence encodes CASGLGTGEGDRETQYF.

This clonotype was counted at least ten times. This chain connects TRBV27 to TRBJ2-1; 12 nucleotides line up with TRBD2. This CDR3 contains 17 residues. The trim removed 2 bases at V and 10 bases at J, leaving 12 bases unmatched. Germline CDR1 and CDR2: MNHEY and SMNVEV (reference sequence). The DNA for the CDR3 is TGTGCCAGCAGTTTACTAGCGGGAGGGCCGAATGCCGGAGAGCAGTTCTTC. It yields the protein CASSLLAGGPNAGEQFF.

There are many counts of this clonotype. Written as DNA, the CDR3 is TGTGCCAGCAGCTTAGCGGGACAGGGCTACGAGCAGTACTTC. This encodes CASSLAGQGYEQYF. This chain connects TRBV7-9 to TRBJ2-7, with 9 bases identical to TRBD1. V was pared by 0 bases and J by 3 bases, with 0 bases of the junction left unmatched. This CDR3 comprises 14 residues. The germline CDR1 and CDR2 sequences are SEHNR and FQNEAQ (reference sequence).

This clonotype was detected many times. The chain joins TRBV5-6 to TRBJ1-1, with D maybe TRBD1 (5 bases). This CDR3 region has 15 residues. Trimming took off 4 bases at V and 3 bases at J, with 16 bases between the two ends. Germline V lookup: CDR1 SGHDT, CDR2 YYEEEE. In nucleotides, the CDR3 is TGTGCCAGCAGCGGACCTGGGGGGTTGGACACTGAAGCTTTCTTT. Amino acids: CASSGPGGLDTEAFF.